The clone carrying this T cell receptor beta chain appeared a few times. Its target is unknown. The data derive from a study of CD8 T cells in ankylosing spondylitis. Study observations and caveats: The study identified a TCR beta motif of roughly eight highly homologous variants that appeared characteristic of ankylosing spondylitis blood. Matched synovial fluid from ankylosing spondylitis patients was reported to be enriched for disease-linked clones. Certain motif variants had earlier been reported in reactive arthritis synovial fluid and blood.

The TCR beta libraries were generated through quantitative 5'-RACE incorporating molecular barcodes. TCRdb re-called the 5' RACE reads through MiXCR, storing one row per CDR3 protein. Counted here are 350,000 to 450,000 distinct CDR3 sequences, 20% occurring once; the ten biggest clones make up around 13%. The TCR was taken from a male donor with ankylosing spondylitis or in good health (not recorded which). The material sequenced was blood, either unsorted or a sorted T cell fraction (not recorded which).

In nucleotides, the CDR3 is TGTGCCATCAGTGAGTCCGTGGGTGTCGGCGGGGAGCTGTTTTTT. Protein product: CAISESVGVGGELFF. J is TRBJ2-2 and V is TRBV10-3; D unresolved. Germline loops: CDR1 ENHRY, CDR2 SYGVKD. This CDR3 comprises 15 residues. Trimming cost V 0 bases and J 7 bases, with 12 bases left between them.